This T cell receptor (beta chain) came from a study of blood T cell repertoires in COVID-19. In the authors' workflow: Estimated nucleated cell counts came from reference gene primer amplification. The protocol was immunoSEQ multiplex PCR, while the TCRdb copy is restricted to in-frame clones and leaves out a portion. The V and J calls and clone size were taken over from that table, and D and trimming were inferred from the DNA. Here the sample spans about 500,000 clones, 89% being singletons. This CDR3 has 16 residues. From germline, CDR1 is KGHDR and CDR2 SFDVKD. Trimming removed 4 bases from V and 4 bases from J, with 16 bases in between.

Sample: peripheral blood. V is TRBV24-1 and J is TRBJ2-1, with a tentative D call TRBD1 (5 bases). This receptor was obtained from a man aged 18 to 35 with COVID-19, enrolled during active disease. CDR3 DNA sequence: TGTGCCACCAGTGAACCCGGACACCGGTTGTACAATGAGCAGTTCTTC. Protein sequence: CATSEPGHRLYNEQFF.